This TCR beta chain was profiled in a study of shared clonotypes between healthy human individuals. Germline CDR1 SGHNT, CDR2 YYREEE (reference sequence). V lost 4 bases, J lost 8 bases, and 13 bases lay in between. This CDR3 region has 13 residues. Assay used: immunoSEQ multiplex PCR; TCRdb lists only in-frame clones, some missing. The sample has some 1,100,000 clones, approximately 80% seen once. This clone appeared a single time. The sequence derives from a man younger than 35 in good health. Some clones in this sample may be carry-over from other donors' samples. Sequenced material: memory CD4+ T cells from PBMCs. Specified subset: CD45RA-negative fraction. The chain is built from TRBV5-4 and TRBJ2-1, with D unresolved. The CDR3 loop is CASSLRLNDEQFF. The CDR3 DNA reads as TGTGCCAGCAGCCTTCGGCTAAACGATGAGCAGTTCTTC.